This T cell receptor (beta chain) came from a study of blood T cell repertoires in COVID-19. Using immunoSEQ multiplex PCR, the repertoire was profiled, and TCRdb retains in-frame clones only, with some absent. The table has 45,000 to 60,000 clones, roughly nine tenths seen once. This clone has a handful of counts. The J segment lost 0 bases and the V segment lost 0 bases, leaving 11 bases of the junction unmatched. This CDR3 contains 20 residues. In germline, CDR1 is LGHDT, CDR2 YNNKEL (reference sequence). The sequence derives from a man aged 55-75 years with active or convalescent COVID-19. The specimen sequenced was peripheral blood. The chain is built from TRBV3-1 (or the pseudogene TRBV3-2) and TRBJ2-1, with 10 bases fitting TRBD2. DNA of the CDR3: TGTGCCAGCAGCCAAGAGCTGGAACTAGCGGGGCCGAGCTCCTACAATGAGCAGTTCTTC. Translation: CASSQELELAGPSSYNEQFF.